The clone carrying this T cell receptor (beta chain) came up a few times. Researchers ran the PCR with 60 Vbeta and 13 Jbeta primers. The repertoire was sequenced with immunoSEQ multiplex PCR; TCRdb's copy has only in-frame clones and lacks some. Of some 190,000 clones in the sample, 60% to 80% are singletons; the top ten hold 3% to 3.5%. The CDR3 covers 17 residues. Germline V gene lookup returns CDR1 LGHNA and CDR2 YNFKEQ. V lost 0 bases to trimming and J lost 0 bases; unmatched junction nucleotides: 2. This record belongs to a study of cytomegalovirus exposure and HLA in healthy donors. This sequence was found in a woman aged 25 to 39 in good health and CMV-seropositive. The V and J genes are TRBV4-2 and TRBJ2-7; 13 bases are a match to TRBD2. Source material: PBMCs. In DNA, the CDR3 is TGTGCCAGCAGCCAAGATGGGACTAGCGGGACCTCCTACGAGCAGTACTTC. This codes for CASSQDGTSGTSYEQYF.